The present TCR beta chain was sequenced within a study of somatic mutations in cytotoxic T cells in rheumatoid arthritis. Study context: Nearly 100% purity was obtained when some V beta antibody-stained T-cell populations were flow-sorted; these included V beta1+ cells sequenced for TCRB.

Germline loops: CDR1 SQVTM, CDR2 ANQGSEA. The CDR3 totals 14 residues. Losses at the gene ends were 7 bases for V and 0 bases for J; bases not matched to a gene: 3. Method: immunoSEQ multiplex PCR; TCRdb's copy keeps in-frame clones and lacks some. Among about 9,000 clones listed, roughly 79% were seen once. J is TRBJ2-1 and V is TRBV29-1; 10 nucleotides align to TRBD1. The source material was CD8+ T cells sorted from blood. This TCR was recovered from an adult with rheumatoid arthritis. CDR3 nucleotides: TGCAGCGCCAGGACAGGGGGCTCCTACAATGAGCAGTTCTTC. Translated, it gives CSARTGGSYNEQFF.